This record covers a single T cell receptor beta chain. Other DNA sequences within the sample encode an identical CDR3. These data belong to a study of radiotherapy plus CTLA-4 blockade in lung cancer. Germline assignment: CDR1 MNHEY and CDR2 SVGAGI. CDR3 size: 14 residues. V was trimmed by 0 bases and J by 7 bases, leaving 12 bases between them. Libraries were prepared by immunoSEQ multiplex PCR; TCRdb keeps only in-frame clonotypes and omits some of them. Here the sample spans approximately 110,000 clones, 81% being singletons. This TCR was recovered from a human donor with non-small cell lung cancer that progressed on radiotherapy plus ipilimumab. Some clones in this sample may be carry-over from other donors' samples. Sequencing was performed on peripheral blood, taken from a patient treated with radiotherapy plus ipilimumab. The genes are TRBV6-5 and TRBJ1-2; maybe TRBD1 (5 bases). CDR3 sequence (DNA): TGTGCCAGCAGTTACTCTCAGGGTCAGGGTGGCTACACCTTC. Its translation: CASSYSQGQGGYTF.